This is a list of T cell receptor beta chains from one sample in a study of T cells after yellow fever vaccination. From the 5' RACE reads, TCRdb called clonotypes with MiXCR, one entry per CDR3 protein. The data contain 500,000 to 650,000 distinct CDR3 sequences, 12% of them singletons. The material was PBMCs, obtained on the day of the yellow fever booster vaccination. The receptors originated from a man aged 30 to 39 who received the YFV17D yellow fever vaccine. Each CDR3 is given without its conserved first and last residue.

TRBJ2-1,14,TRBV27,ASSFELGAPYNEQF
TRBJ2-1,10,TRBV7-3,ASSFAGNEQF
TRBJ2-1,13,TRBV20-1,SARNSGRSQNEQF
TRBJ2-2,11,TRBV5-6,ASGRSVPGELF
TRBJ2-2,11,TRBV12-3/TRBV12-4,ASSQENTGELF
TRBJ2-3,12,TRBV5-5,ASSPGTISDTQY
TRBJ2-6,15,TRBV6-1,ASSRRGLASGANVLT
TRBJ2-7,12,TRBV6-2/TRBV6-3,ASRNPSQHNEQY
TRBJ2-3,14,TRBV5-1,ASNSGQGISTDTQY
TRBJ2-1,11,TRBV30,AWSPGPPGSQF
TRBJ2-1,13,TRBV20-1,SAERLAGGYNEQF
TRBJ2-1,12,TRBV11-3,ASSWDGRSNEQF
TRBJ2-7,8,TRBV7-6,ASTLSGQY
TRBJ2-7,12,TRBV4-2,ASSPRLLSYEQY
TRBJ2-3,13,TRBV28,ASSAGGGHTDTQY
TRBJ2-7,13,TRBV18,ASSSGTRVSYEQY
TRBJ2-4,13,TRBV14,ASSRTGLAKNIQY
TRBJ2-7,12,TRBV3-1,ASSPSSGPYEQY
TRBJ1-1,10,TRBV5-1,ASREGWAEAF
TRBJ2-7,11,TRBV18,ASSPGSIYEQY
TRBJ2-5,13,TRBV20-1,SARGLAGVQETQY
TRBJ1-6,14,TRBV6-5,ASSYQMDRVNSPLH
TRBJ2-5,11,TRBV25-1,ASSESVGETQY
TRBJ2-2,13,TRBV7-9,AFRLAGEGSGELF
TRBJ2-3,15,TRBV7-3,ASSSSPREGVSDTQY
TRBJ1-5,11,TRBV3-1,ASSQWVDQPQH
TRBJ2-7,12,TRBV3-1,ASSQEGLYYEQY
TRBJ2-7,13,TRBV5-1,ASSPPRTGPYEQY
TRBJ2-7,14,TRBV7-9,ASSYNLAGGRYEQY